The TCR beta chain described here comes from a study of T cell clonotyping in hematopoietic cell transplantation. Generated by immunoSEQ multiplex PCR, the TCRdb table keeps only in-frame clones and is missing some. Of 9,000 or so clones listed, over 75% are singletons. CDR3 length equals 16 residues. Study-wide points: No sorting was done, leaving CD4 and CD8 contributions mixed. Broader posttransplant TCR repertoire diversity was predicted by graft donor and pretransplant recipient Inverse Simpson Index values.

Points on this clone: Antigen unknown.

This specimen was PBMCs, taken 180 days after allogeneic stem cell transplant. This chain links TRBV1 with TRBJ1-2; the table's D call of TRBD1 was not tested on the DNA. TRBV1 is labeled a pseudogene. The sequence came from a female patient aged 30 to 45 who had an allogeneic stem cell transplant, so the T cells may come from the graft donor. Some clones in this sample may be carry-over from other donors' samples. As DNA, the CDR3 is TGCACCAGCAGCCAAGTTCGGGACAGCGCTAACTATGGCTACACCTTC. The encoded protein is CTSSQVRDSANYGYTF.